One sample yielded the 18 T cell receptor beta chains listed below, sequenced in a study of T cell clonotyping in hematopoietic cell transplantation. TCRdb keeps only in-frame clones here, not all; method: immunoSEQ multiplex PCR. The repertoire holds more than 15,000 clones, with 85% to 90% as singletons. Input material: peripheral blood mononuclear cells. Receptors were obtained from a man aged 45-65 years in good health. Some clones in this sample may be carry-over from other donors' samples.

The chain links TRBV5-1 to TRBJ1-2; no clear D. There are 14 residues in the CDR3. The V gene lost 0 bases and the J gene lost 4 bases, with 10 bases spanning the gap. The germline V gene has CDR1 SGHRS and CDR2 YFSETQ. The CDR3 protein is CASSLDVRGYGYTF. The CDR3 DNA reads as TGCGCCAGCAGCTTGGACGTACGGGGCTATGGCTACACCTTC. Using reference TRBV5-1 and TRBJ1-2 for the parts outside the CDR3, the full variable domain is KAGVTQTPRYLIKTRGQQVTLSCSPISGHRSVSWYQQTPGQGLQFLFEYFSETQRNKGNFPGRFSGRQFSNSRSEMNVSTLELGDSALYLCASSLDVRGYGYTFGSGTRLTVV.

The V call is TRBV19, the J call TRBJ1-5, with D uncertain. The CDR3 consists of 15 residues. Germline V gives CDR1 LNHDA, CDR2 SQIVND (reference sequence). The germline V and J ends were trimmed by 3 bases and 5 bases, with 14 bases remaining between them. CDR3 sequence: CASSIRGGFHQPQHF. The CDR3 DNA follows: TGTGCCAGTAGTATCCGGGGAGGTTTTCATCAGCCCCAGCATTTT.

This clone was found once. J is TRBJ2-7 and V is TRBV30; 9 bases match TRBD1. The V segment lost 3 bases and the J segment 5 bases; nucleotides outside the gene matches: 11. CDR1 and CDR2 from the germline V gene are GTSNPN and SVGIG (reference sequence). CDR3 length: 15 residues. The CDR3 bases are TGTGCCTGGAGGGCCGCCGGGACAGGGAGGCACGAGCAGTACTTC. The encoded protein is CAWRAAGTGRHEQYF.

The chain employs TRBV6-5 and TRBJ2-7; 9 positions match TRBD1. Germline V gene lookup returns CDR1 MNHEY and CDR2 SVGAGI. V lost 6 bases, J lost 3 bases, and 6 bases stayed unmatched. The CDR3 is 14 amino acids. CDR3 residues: CASSYDRGGYEQYF. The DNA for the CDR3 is TGTGCCAGCAGCTACGACAGGGGGGGCTACGAGCAGTACTTC.

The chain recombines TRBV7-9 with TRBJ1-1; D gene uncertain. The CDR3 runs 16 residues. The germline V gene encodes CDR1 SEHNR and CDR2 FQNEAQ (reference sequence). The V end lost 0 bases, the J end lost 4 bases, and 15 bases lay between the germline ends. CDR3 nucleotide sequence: TGTGCCAGCAGCTTAGCTGGGCAGGCGGGGTTCACTGAAGCTTTCTTT. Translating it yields CASSLAGQAGFTEAFF.

This CDR3 reads CSATPRSRYTF. CDR3 coding DNA: TGCAGTGCTACTCCCAGGAGCCGCTACACCTTC. The chain uses TRBV20-1 and TRBJ1-2; D not certain. V was pared by 4 bases and J by 9 bases, with 12 bases between. This CDR3 spans 11 amino acids. Per the germline V gene, CDR1 is DFQATT and CDR2 is SNEGSKA (reference sequence).

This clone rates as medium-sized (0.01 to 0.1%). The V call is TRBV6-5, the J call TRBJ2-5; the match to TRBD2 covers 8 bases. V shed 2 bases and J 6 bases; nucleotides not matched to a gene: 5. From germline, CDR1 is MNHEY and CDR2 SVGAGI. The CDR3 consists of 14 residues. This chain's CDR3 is CASSYREGGQTQYF. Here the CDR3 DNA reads TGTGCCAGCAGTTACCGGGAGGGAGGGCAGACCCAGTACTTC.

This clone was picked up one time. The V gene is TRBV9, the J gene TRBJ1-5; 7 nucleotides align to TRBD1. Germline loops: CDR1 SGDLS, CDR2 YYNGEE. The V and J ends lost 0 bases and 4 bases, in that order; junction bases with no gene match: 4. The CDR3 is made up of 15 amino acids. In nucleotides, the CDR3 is TGTGCCAGCAGCGTAGGGGGGACAGCAAATCAGCCCCAGCATTTT. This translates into CASSVGGTANQPQHF.

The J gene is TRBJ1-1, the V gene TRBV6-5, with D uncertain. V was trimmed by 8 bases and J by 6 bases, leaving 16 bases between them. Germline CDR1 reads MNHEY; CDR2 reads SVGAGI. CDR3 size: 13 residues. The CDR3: CASQTPGYAEAFF. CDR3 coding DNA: TGTGCCAGCCAGACACCGGGGTACGCTGAAGCTTTCTTT.

CDR3 sequence (DNA): TGTGCCAGCAGCGTAGCACAGGGAGACTCACCCCTCCACTTT. This translates into CASSVAQGDSPLHF. V and J are TRBV9 and TRBJ1-6; a weak D match, TRBD1 (6 bases). The CDR3 spans 14 residues. Germline V gene sequence: CDR1 SGDLS, CDR2 YYNGEE. Trimming removed 0 bases from V and 10 bases from J, with 11 bases in between.

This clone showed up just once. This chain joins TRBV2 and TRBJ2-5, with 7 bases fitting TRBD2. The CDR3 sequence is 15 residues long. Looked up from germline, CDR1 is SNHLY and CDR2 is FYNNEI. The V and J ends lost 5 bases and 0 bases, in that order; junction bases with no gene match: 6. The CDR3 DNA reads TGTGCCAGCAGTAATAGCGGGTTGTACCAAGAGACCCAGTACTTC. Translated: CASSNSGLYQETQYF.

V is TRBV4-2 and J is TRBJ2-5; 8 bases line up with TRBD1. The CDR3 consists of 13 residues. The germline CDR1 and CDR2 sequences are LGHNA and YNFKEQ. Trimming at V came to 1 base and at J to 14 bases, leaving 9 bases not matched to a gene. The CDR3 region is CASSQGERDRFYF. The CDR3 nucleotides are TGTGCCAGCAGCCAAGGAGAAAGGGACAGGTTTTACTTC.

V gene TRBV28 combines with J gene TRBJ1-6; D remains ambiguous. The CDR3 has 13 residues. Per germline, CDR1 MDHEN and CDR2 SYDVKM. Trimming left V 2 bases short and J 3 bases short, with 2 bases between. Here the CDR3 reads CASSLGYNSPLHF. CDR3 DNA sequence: TGTGCCAGCAGTTTAGGCTATAATTCACCCCTCCACTTT.

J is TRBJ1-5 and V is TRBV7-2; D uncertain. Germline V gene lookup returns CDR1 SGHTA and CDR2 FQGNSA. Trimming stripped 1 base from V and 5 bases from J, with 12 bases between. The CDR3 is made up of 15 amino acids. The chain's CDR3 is CASSLGPASYQPQHF. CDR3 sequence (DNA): TGTGCCAGCAGCTTAGGGCCAGCAAGCTATCAGCCCCAGCATTTT.

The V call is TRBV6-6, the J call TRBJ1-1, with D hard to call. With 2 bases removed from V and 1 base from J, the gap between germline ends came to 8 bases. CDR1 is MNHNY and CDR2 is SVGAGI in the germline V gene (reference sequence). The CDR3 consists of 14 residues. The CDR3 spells CASSYLDANTEAFF. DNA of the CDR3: TGTGCCAGCAGTTACCTGGATGCGAACACTGAAGCTTTCTTT.

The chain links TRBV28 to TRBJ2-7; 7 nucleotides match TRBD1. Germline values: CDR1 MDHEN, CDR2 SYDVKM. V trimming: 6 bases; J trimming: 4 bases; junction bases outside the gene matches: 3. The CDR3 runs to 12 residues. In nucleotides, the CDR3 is TGTGCCAGCAGAACGACAGGGTACGAGCAGTACTTC. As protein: CASRTTGYEQYF.

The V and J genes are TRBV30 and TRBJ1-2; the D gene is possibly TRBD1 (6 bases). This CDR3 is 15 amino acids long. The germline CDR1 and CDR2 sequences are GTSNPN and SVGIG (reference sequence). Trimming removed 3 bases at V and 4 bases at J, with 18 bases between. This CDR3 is CAWSPTGKSGYGYTF. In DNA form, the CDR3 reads TGTGCCTGGAGCCCAACAGGGAAGTCGGGCTATGGCTACACCTTC.

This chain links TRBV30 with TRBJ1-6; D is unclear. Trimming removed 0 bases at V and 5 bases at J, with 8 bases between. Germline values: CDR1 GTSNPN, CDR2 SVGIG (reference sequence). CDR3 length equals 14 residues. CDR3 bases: TGTGCCTGGAGTGTAAGGATTAATAATTCACCCCTCCACTTT. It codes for CAWSVRINNSPLHF.